This TCR beta chain was recovered during a study of graft-versus-host responses after intestinal transplantation. As regards this clone: Its antigen is still unknown.

CDR1 is SNHLY and CDR2 is FYNNEI in the germline V gene. This CDR3 is 16 amino acids long. The V end was cut by 2 bases, the J end by 8 bases, with 21 bases between. Generated by immunoSEQ multiplex PCR, the TCRdb table keeps only in-frame clones and is missing some. The table lists approximately 130,000 clones, about 92% of them singletons. Study results and limitations: Peak circulating GvH clone levels were associated with early post-transplant HvG declines.

Here the sequenced sample was unstimulated CD4+ T cells sorted from spleen or lymph node cells, taken before intestinal transplant. This sequence was found in a human donor who received an intestinal transplant. The chain links TRBV2 to TRBJ1-2; the D is unclear. CDR3 sequence (DNA): TGTGCCAGCAGTGAAATGAGTTCTGTGGGTTTGAGCGGCTACACCTTC. Translation gives CASSEMSSVGLSGYTF. Based on the CDR3 plus reference TRBV2 and TRBJ1-2, the full variable domain is EPEVTQTPSHQVTQMGQEVILRCVPISNHLYFYWYRQILGQKVEFLVSFYNNEISEKSEIFDDQFSVERPDGSNFTLKIRSTKLEDSAMYFCASSEMSSVGLSGYTFGSGTRLTVV.